This T cell receptor (beta chain) was recorded in a study of T cell responses to AZD1222 COVID-19 vaccine. Overall study: Investigators merged groups given second doses at roughly 4 or roughly 12 weeks.

Details on this clone: Its antigen is undetermined.

Only in-frame clones appear in the TCRdb table, and some are missing; sequencing was by immunoSEQ multiplex PCR. The table shows 120,000 to 150,000 clones, with around 93% occurring only once. The CDR3 contains 15 residues. CDR1 SNHLY and CDR2 FYNNEI come from the germline V gene. The V and J ends lost 3 bases and 8 bases, in that order; junction bases with no gene match: 9. Findings of the study overall: Mostly white British, mostly female donors; authors suggested clonal diversity may be underestimated. A rise in Spike-specific TCR breadth and depth followed two AZD1222 doses.

The material sequenced was peripheral blood, taken on day 0 of AZD1222 vaccination. The chain links TRBV2 to TRBJ2-1, with 8 bases that match TRBD2. The sequence was obtained from an adult in good health. CDR3 residues: CASSEFREGSHEQFF. As DNA, the CDR3 is TGTGCCAGCAGTGAGTTTCGGGAGGGGTCCCATGAGCAGTTCTTC.